This T cell receptor beta chain was obtained from a study of blood T cell repertoires in COVID-19. Study at large: The samples span acute and convalescent COVID-19 from the United States, Italy and Spain. Nucleic acid was either cDNA or gDNA, and it came from T cells, B-cell-depleted T cells, or PBMCs.

Per the original methods: Estimated nucleated cell counts came from reference gene primer amplification. Profiled with immunoSEQ multiplex PCR; TCRdb holds only in-frame clones, not every one. D and trimming come from the DNA, and the V and J calls and clone size come from that table. The sample includes fewer than 130,000 clones, 70% to 90% of them seen just once. Trimming removed 0 bases from V and 5 bases from J, with 10 bases in between. The V gene's germline CDR1 is KGHSY and CDR2 FQNENV. The length of the CDR3 is 14 residues. This clonotype was sampled from a human donor in a cohort sampled during active COVID-19. What was sequenced was peripheral blood. The J gene is TRBJ2-5, the V gene TRBV16; TRBD2 is a possible D gene (6 bases). The CDR3 region has the DNA TGTGCCAGCAGCCAATCGCGGGGTTTGGAGACCCAGTACTTC. It is translated as CASSQSRGLETQYF.